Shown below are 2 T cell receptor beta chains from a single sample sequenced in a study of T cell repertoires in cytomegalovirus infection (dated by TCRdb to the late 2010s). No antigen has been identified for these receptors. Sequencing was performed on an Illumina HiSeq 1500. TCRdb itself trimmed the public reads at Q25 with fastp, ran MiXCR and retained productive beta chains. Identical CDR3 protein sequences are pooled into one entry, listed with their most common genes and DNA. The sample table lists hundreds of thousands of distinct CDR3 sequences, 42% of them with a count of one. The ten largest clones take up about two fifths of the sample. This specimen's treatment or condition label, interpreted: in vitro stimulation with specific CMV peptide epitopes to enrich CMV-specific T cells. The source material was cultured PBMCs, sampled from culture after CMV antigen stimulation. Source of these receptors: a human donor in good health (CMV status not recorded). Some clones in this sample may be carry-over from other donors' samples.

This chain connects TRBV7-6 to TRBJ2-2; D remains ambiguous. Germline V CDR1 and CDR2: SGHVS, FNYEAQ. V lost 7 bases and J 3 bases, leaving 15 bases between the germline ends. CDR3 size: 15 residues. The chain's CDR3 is CASNPVGRHTGELFF. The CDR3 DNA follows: TGTGCCAGCAACCCAGTCGGGCGCCACACCGGGGAGCTGTTTTTT.

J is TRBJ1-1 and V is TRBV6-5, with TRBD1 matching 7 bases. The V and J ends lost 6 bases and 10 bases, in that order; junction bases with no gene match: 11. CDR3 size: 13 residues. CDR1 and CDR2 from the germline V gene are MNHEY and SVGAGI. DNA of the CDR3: TGTGCCAGCAGCCGTCAGGGGGTTCAGAGAGCTTTCTTT. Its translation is CASSRQGVQRAFF.